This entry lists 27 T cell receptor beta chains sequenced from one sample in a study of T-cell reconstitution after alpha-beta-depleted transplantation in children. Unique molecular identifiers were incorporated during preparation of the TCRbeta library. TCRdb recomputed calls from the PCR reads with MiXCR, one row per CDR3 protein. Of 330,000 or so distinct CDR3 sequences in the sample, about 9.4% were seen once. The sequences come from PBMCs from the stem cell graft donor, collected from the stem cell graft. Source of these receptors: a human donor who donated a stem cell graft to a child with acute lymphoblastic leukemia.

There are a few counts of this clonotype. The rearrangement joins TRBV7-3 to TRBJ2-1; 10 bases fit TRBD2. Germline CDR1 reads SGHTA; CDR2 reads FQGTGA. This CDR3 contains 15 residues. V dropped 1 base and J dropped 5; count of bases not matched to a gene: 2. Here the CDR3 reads CASSLIGLADNEQFF. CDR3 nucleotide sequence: TGTGCCAGCAGCTTAATCGGACTAGCGGACAATGAGCAGTTCTTC.

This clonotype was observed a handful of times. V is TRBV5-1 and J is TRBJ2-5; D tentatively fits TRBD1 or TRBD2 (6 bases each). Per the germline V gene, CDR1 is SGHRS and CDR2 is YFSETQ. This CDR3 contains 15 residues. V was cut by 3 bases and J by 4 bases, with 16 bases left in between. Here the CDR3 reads CASSSGTGAGETQYF. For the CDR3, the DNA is TGCGCCAGCAGCTCCGGGACGGGGGCCGGAGAGACCCAGTACTTC.

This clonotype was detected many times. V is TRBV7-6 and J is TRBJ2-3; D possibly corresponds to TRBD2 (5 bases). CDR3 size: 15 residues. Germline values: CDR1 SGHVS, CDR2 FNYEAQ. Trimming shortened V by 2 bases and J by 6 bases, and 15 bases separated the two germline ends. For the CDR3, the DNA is TGTGCCAGCAGCTTATCGCCATCAGCGGCCGATACGCAGTATTTT. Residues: CASSLSPSAADTQYF.

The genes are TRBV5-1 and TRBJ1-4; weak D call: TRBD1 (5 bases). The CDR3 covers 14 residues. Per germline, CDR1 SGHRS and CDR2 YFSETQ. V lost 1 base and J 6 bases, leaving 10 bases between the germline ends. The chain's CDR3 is CASSLSGPDEKLFF. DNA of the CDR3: TGCGCCAGCAGCTTGTCGGGACCCGATGAAAAACTGTTTTTT.

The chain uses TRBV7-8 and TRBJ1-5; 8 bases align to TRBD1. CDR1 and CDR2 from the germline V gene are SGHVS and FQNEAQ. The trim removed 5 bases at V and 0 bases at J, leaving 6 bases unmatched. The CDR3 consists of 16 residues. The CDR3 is CASSLYRGNSNQPQHF. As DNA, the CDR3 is TGTGCCAGCAGCCTCTACAGGGGGAATAGCAATCAGCCCCAGCATTTT.

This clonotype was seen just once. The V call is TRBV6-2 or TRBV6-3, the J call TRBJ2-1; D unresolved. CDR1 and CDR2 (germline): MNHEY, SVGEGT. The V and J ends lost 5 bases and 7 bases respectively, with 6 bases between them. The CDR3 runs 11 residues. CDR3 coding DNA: TGTGCCAGCAGTCCGTGGAATGAGCAGTTCTTC. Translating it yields CASSPWNEQFF.

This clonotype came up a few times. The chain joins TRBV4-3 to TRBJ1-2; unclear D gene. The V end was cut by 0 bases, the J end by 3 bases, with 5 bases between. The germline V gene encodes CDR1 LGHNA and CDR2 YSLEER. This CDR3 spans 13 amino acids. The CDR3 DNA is TGCGCCAGCAGCCAAGATGAGGACTATGGCTACACCTTC. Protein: CASSQDEDYGYTF.

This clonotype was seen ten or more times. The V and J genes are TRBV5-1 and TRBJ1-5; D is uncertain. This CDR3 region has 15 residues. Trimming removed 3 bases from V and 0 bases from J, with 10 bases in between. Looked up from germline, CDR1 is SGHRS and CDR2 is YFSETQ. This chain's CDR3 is CASSSDGHSNQPQHF. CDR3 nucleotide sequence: TGCGCCAGCAGCTCTGATGGGCATAGCAATCAGCCCCAGCATTTT. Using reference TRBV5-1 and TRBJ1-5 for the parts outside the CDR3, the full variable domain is KAGVTQTPRYLIKTRGQQVTLSCSPISGHRSVSWYQQTPGQGLQFLFEYFSETQRNKGNFPGRFSGRQFSNSRSEMNVSTLELGDSALYLCASSSDGHSNQPQHFGDGTRLSIL.

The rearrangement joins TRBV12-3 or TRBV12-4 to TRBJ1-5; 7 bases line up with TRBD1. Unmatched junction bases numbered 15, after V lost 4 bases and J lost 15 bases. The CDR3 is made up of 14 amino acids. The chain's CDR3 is CASSSGGQTHRPHF. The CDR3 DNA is TGTGCCAGCAGTTCGGGGGGACAGACCCACCGTCCGCATTTT.

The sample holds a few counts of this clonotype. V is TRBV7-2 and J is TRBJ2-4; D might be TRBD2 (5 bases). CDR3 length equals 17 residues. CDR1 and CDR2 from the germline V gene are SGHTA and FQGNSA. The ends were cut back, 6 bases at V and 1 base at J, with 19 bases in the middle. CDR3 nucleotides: TGTGCCAGCAGTCTGGGCCCACTGAGGGAGGCCAAAAACATTCAGTACTTC. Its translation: CASSLGPLREAKNIQYF. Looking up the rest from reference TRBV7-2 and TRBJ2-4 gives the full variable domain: GAGVSQSPSNKVTEKGKDVELRCDPISGHTALYWYRQSLGQGLEFLIYFQGNSAPDKSGLPSDRFSAERTGGSVSTLTIQRTQQEDSAVYLCASSLGPLREAKNIQYFGAGTRLSVL.

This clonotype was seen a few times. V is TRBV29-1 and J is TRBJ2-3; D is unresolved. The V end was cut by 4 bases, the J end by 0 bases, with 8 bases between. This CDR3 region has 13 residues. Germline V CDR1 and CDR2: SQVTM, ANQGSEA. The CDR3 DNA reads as TGCAGCGTTGGGACGGCTAGCACAGATACGCAGTATTTT. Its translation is CSVGTASTDTQYF.

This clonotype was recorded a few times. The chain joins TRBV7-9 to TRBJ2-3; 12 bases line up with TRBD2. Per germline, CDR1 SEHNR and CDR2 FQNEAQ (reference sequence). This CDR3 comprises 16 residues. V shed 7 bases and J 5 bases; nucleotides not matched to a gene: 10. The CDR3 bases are TGTGCCAGCACCTCCCGACTAGCGGGAGTCGGAGATACGCAGTATTTT. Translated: CASTSRLAGVGDTQYF.

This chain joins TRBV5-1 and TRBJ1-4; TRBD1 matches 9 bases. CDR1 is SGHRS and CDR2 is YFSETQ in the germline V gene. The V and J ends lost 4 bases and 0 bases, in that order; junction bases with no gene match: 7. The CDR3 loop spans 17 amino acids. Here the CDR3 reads CASSERTGDATNEKLFF. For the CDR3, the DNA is TGCGCCAGCAGCGAAAGGACAGGGGATGCAACTAATGAAAAACTGTTTTTT.

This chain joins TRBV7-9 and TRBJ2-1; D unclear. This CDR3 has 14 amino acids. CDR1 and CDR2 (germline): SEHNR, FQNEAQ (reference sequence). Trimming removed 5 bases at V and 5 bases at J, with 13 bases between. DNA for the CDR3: TGTGCCAGCAGCCCATCTAGTCTTCACAATGAGCAGTTCTTC. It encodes CASSPSSLHNEQFF. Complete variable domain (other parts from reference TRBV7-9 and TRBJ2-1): DTGVSQNPRHKITKRGQNVTFRCDPISEHNRLYWYRQTLGQGPEFLTYFQNEAQLEKSRLLSDRFSAERPKGSFSTLEIQRTEQGDSAMYLCASSPSSLHNEQFFGPGTRLTVL.

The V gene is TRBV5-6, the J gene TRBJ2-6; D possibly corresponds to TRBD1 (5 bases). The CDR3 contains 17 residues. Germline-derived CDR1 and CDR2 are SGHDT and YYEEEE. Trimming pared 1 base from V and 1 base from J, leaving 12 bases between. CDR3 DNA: TGTGCCAGCAGCTTGATGGCAGGGCTTTCTGGGGCCAACGTCCTGACTTTC. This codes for CASSLMAGLSGANVLTF. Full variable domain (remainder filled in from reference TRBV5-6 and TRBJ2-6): DAGVTQSPTHLIKTRGQQVTLRCSPKSGHDTVSWYQQALGQGPQFIFQYYEEEERQRGNFPDRFSGHQFPNYSSELNVNALLLGDSALYLCASSLMAGLSGANVLTFGAGSRLTVL.

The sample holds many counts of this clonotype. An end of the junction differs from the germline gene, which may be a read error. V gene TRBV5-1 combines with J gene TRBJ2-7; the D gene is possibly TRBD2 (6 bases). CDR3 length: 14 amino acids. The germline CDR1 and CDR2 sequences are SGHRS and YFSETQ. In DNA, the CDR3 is TGTGCCAGCAGTTTCGGGGACTCTTCCTACGAGCAGTACTTC. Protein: CASSFGDSSYEQYF.

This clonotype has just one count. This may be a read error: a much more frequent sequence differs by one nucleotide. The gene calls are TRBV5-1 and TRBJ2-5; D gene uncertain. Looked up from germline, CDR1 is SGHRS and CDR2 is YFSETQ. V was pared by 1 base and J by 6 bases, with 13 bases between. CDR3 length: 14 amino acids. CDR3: CASSLIGQQQTQYF. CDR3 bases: TGCGCCAGCAGCTTGATAGGTCAGCAACAGACCCAGTACTTC. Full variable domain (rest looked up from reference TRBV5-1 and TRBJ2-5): KAGVTQTPRYLIKTRGQQVTLSCSPISGHRSVSWYQQTPGQGLQFLFEYFSETQRNKGNFPGRFSGRQFSNSRSEMNVSTLELGDSALYLCASSLIGQQQTQYFGPGTRLLVL.

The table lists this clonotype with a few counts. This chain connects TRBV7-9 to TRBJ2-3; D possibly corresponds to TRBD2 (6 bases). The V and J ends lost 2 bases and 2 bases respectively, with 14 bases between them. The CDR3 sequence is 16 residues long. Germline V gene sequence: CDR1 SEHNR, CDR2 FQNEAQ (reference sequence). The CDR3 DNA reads TGTGCCAGCAGCTTAATCCGGGAGCCGATCACAGATACGCAGTATTTT. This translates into CASSLIREPITDTQYF. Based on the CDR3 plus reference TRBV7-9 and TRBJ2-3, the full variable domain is DTGVSQNPRHKITKRGQNVTFRCDPISEHNRLYWYRQTLGQGPEFLTYFQNEAQLEKSRLLSDRFSAERPKGSFSTLEIQRTEQGDSAMYLCASSLIREPITDTQYFGPGTRLTVL.

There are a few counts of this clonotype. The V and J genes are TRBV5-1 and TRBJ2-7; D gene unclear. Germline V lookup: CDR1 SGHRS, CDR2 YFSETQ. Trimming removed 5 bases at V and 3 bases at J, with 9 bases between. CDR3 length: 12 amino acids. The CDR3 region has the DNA TGCGCCAGCAGTCCGACTTTCTACGAGCAGTACTTC. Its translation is CASSPTFYEQYF.

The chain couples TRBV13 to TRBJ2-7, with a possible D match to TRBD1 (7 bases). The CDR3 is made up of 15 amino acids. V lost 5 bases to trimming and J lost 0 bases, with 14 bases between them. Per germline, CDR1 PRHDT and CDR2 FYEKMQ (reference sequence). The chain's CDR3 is CASSGGTEISYEQYF. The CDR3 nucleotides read TGTGCCAGCAGCGGGGGGACAGAAATCTCCTACGAGCAGTACTTC.

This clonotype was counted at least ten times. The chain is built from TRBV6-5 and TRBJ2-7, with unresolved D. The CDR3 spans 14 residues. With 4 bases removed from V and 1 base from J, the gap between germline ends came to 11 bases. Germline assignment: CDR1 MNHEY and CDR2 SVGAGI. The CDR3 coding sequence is TGTGCCAGCAGTTCTGAGATTTTTTCCTACGAGCAGTACTTC. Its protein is CASSSEIFSYEQYF.

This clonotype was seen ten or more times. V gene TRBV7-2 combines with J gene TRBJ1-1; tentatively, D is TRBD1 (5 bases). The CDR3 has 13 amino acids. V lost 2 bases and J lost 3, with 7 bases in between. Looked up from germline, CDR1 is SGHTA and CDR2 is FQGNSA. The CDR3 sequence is CASSLQQDTEAFF. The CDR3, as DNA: TGTGCCAGCAGCTTACAACAGGACACTGAAGCTTTCTTT.

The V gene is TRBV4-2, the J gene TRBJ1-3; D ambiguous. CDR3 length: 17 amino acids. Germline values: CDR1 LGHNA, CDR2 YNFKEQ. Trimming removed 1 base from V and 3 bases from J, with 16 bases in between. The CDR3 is CASSQVLKMEGGNTIYF. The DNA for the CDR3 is TGTGCCAGCAGCCAAGTCCTCAAGATGGAAGGTGGAAACACCATATATTTT.

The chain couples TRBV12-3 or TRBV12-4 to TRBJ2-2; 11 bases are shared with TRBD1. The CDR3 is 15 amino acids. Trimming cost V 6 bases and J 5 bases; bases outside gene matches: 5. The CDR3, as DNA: TGTGCCAGCAGCCAGGGGACAGGGGGAACCGGGGAGCTGTTTTTT. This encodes CASSQGTGGTGELFF.

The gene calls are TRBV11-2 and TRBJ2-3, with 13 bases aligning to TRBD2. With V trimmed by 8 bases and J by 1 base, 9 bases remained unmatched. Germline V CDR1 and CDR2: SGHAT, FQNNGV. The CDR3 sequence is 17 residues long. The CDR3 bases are TGTGCCAGCTGCCGACTAGCGGGAGGCACTGGCACAGATACGCAGTATTTT. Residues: CASCRLAGGTGTDTQYF. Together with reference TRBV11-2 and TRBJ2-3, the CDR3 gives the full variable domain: EAGVAQSPRYKIIEKRQSVAFWCNPISGHATLYWYQQILGQGPKLLIQFQNNGVVDDSQLPKDRFSAERLKGVDSTLKIQPAKLEDSAVYLCASCRLAGGTGTDTQYFGPGTRLTVL.

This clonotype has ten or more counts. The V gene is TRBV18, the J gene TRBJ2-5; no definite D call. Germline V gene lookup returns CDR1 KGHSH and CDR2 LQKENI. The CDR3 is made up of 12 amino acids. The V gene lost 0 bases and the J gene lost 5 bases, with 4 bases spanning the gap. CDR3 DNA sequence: TGTGCCAGCTCACCACCGATGGAGACCCAGTACTTC. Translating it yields CASSPPMETQYF.

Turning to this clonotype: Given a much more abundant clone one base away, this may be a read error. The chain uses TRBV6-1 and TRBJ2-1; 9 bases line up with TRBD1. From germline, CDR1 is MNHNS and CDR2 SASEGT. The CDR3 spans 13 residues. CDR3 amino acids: CASRGQGYNAQFF. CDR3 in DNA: TGTGCCAGCAGGGGACAGGGCTACAATGCGCAGTTCTTC.